One and the same sample provided the 9 T cell receptor beta chains below, sequenced in a study of cytomegalovirus exposure and HLA in healthy donors. Profiled with immunoSEQ multiplex PCR; TCRdb holds only in-frame clones, not every one. The table lists tens of thousands of clones, approximately 91% of them singletons, with about 2.2% in the top ten. The sequenced sample was PBMCs. These receptors were obtained from a man aged 25 to 45 in good health and CMV-seronegative.

V gene TRBV5-1 combines with J gene TRBJ2-2; D gene unclear. Trimming shortened V by 0 bases and J by 0 bases, and 6 bases separated the two germline ends. Germline V lookup: CDR1 SGHRS, CDR2 YFSETQ. This CDR3 contains 15 residues. CDR3 loop: CASSLDRTNTGELFF. In DNA form, the CDR3 reads TGCGCCAGCAGCTTGGACAGAACGAACACCGGGGAGCTGTTTTTT.

This chain uses TRBV4-2 with TRBJ2-2, with a weak D call TRBD2 (6 bases). V was trimmed by 11 bases and J by 1 base, leaving 14 bases between them. The CDR3 covers 14 residues. CDR1 and CDR2 from the germline V gene are LGHNA and YNFKEQ. The CDR3 here is CASSVRGNTGELFF. The CDR3 DNA follows: TGTGCCTCTTCCGTGCGGGGGAACACCGGGGAGCTGTTTTTT.

The J gene is TRBJ2-1, the V gene TRBV7-9; a weak D match, TRBD2 (7 bases). V was cut by 2 bases and J by 8 bases, with 16 bases left in between. CDR1 is SEHNR, CDR2 FQNEAQ, per germline (reference sequence). This CDR3 spans 15 amino acids. The CDR3 region is CASSLRGAEDDEQFF. The CDR3 coding sequence is TGTGCCAGCAGCTTACGGGGGGCCGAAGATGATGAGCAGTTCTTC. The entire variable domain, with the rest obtained from reference TRBV7-9 and TRBJ2-1, is as follows: DTGVSQNPRHKITKRGQNVTFRCDPISEHNRLYWYRQTLGQGPEFLTYFQNEAQLEKSRLLSDRFSAERPKGSFSTLEIQRTEQGDSAMYLCASSLRGAEDDEQFFGPGTRLTVL.

The V call is TRBV18, the J call TRBJ2-1; the match to TRBD2 covers 7 bases. J was trimmed by 0 bases and V by 2 bases; bases with no gene match: 10. The CDR3 extends over 18 amino acids. CDR1 and CDR2 from the germline V gene are KGHSH and LQKENI. CDR3 nucleotide sequence: TGTGCCAGCTCACCAGTTGTGGGCGGGAGAAGCTCCTACAATGAGCAGTTCTTC. Protein: CASSPVVGGRSSYNEQFF.

The genes are TRBV18 and TRBJ2-7, with D perhaps TRBD1 (6 bases). Germline CDR1 reads KGHSH; CDR2 reads LQKENI. The CDR3 extends over 14 amino acids. Trimming removed 6 bases from V and 5 bases from J, with 17 bases in between. CDR3 region: CASSPITGQHEQYF. As DNA, the CDR3 is TGTGCCAGCTCCCCTATCACAGGGCAACACGAGCAGTACTTC.

The rearrangement joins TRBV19 to TRBJ1-6; no firm D call. Trimming removed 1 base at V and 7 bases at J, with 11 bases between. The CDR3 covers 15 residues. Germline-derived CDR1 and CDR2 are LNHDA and SQIVND (reference sequence). The CDR3 bases are TGTGCCAGTAGTATAGTCGGGAGTCAAAATTCACCCCTCCACTTT. Translating it yields CASSIVGSQNSPLHF.

The rearrangement uses TRBV9 and TRBJ2-1, with D unclear. CDR1 is SGDLS, CDR2 YYNGEE, per germline. The CDR3 covers 13 residues. The germline V and J ends were trimmed by 2 bases and 4 bases, with 7 bases remaining between them. The CDR3 nucleotides are TGTGCCAGCAGCGTTGGGCAGTACAATGAGCAGTTCTTC. Amino acids: CASSVGQYNEQFF.

The chain combines TRBV10-2 with TRBJ2-7, with D possibly matching TRBD2 (6 bases). This CDR3 region has 13 residues. CDR1 and CDR2 (germline): WSHSY, SAAADI. V shed 8 bases and J shed 0 bases, with 11 bases lying between them. This chain's CDR3 is CASRDGSSYEQYF. The DNA for the CDR3 is TGCGCCAGCCGGGACGGGAGCTCCTACGAGCAGTACTTC.

This clone has just one count. V usage is TRBV7-9 and J usage is TRBJ1-2, with 9 bases that match TRBD1. The CDR3 extends over 16 amino acids. The germline V gene encodes CDR1 SEHNR and CDR2 FQNEAQ (reference sequence). V lost 5 bases to trimming and J lost 5 bases; unmatched junction nucleotides: 12. Here the CDR3 reads CASSRIGQGSAYGYTF. In DNA, the CDR3 is TGTGCCAGCAGCCGAATAGGACAGGGGTCCGCGTATGGCTACACCTTC. Supplemented by reference TRBV7-9 and TRBJ1-2, the full variable domain reads DTGVSQNPRHKITKRGQNVTFRCDPISEHNRLYWYRQTLGQGPEFLTYFQNEAQLEKSRLLSDRFSAERPKGSFSTLEIQRTEQGDSAMYLCASSRIGQGSAYGYTFGSGTRLTVV.